The rows below give T cell receptor beta chains drawn from one sample of a study of vaccination and CD4 T cells after COVID-19. Using its own MiXCR run on the PCR reads, TCRdb lists one record per CDR3 protein. The repertoire has fewer than 25,000 distinct CDR3 sequences, 40% to 50% of them found once; the top ten carry around 6.5%. These TCRs' antigens remain unknown. Sample: CD4+ T cells from blood, cultured in vitro, taken before SARS-CoV-2 vaccination. All receptors come from a human donor who had recovered from COVID-19. CDR3s include the opening cysteine and the closing phenylalanine or tryptophan. Each record gives: D gene, clone size, V gene, J gene, CDR3 protein, CDR3 DNA. A D gene is named only where the DNA matches it firmly. Size is stated for part of the rows, as once, few or many counts, or as a class when the clone is expanded.

D gene: .; clone size: .; V gene: TRBV28; J gene: TRBJ1-2; CDR3 protein: CASSPRWGGYGYTF; CDR3 DNA: TGTGCCAGCAGTCCGAGGTGGGGGGGCTATGGCTACACCTTC
D gene: TRBD1; clone size: .; V gene: TRBV11-2; J gene: TRBJ1-1; CDR3 protein: CASSREQGARITEAFF; CDR3 DNA: TGTGCCAGCAGCCGCGAACAGGGGGCTCGTATCACTGAAGCTTTCTTT
D gene: .; clone size: .; V gene: TRBV6-1; J gene: TRBJ2-7; CDR3 protein: CASTHSYEQYF; CDR3 DNA: TGTGCCAGCACTCATTCCTACGAGCAGTACTTC
D gene: .; clone size: few; V gene: TRBV7-7; J gene: TRBJ2-5; CDR3 protein: CASSLSPGPGETQYF; CDR3 DNA: TGTGCCAGCAGCTTAAGCCCTGGGCCAGGGGAGACCCAGTACTTC
D gene: TRBD1; clone size: .; V gene: TRBV14; J gene: TRBJ1-5; CDR3 protein: CASSRPGTVACQPQHF; CDR3 DNA: TGTGCCAGCAGCCGGCCCGGGACAGTCGCTTGTCAGCCCCAGCATTTT
D gene: .; clone size: .; V gene: TRBV21-1; J gene: TRBJ1-1; CDR3 protein: CASSKVPNTEAFF; CDR3 DNA: TGTGCCAGCAGCAAAGTGCCGAACACTGAAGCTTTCTTT
D gene: .; clone size: .; V gene: TRBV6-1; J gene: TRBJ2-7; CDR3 protein: CASSEMTNSYEQYF; CDR3 DNA: TGTGCCAGCAGCGAAATGACAAACTCCTACGAGCAGTACTTC
D gene: .; clone size: .; V gene: TRBV7-2; J gene: TRBJ2-7; CDR3 protein: CASSLVSAGSFYEQYF; CDR3 DNA: TGTGCCAGCAGCTTAGTTTCGGCGGGTTCCTTTTACGAGCAGTACTTC
D gene: .; clone size: .; V gene: TRBV2; J gene: TRBJ1-1; CDR3 protein: CASSTGGNTEAFF; CDR3 DNA: TGTGCCAGCAGTACCGGGGGGAACACTGAAGCTTTCTTT
D gene: TRBD1; clone size: few; V gene: TRBV2; J gene: TRBJ1-2; CDR3 protein: CASSIAGTGGYGYTF; CDR3 DNA: TGTGCCAGCAGTATTGCCGGGACAGGGGGCTATGGCTACACCTTC
D gene: TRBD1; clone size: few; V gene: TRBV20-1; J gene: TRBJ2-3; CDR3 protein: CSATRAQGRTDTQYF; CDR3 DNA: TGCAGTGCTACTCGAGCACAGGGGAGAACAGATACGCAGTATTTT
D gene: .; clone size: .; V gene: TRBV6-2/TRBV6-3; J gene: TRBJ1-5; CDR3 protein: CASQGPNQPQHF; CDR3 DNA: TGTGCCAGCCAAGGGCCCAATCAGCCCCAGCATTTT
D gene: TRBD2; clone size: .; V gene: TRBV11-2; J gene: TRBJ2-5; CDR3 protein: CASSLRSGGGKTQYF; CDR3 DNA: TGTGCCAGCAGCTTAAGGAGCGGGGGGGGAAAGACCCAGTACTTC
D gene: .; clone size: .; V gene: TRBV7-2; J gene: TRBJ1-6; CDR3 protein: CASSTGTGGRSYNSPLHF; CDR3 DNA: TGTGCCAGCAGCACGGGGACCGGGGGCAGGAGTTATAATTCACCCCTCCACTTT
D gene: .; clone size: few; V gene: TRBV20-1; J gene: TRBJ1-1; CDR3 protein: CSARDGGDTEAFF; CDR3 DNA: TGCAGTGCTAGAGATGGGGGCGACACTGAAGCTTTCTTT
D gene: TRBD2; clone size: .; V gene: TRBV6-1; J gene: TRBJ2-3; CDR3 protein: CASSGSGRARPDTQYF; CDR3 DNA: TGTGCCAGCAGTGGTAGCGGGAGGGCCCGACCAGATACGCAGTATTTT
D gene: .; clone size: few; V gene: TRBV19; J gene: TRBJ1-2; CDR3 protein: CASSIEARDYGYTF; CDR3 DNA: TGTGCCAGTAGTATAGAGGCCAGGGACTATGGCTACACCTTC
D gene: .; clone size: .; V gene: TRBV27; J gene: TRBJ2-7; CDR3 protein: CASTRRADSTYEQYF; CDR3 DNA: TGTGCCAGCACCAGAAGGGCGGATTCTACCTACGAGCAGTACTTC
D gene: .; clone size: .; V gene: TRBV7-2; J gene: TRBJ1-6; CDR3 protein: CASSSGTLGSPLHF; CDR3 DNA: TGTGCCAGCAGCTCCGGGACCCTGGGTTCACCCCTCCACTTT
D gene: .; clone size: few; V gene: TRBV10-3; J gene: TRBJ1-2; CDR3 protein: CAISPEANYGYTF; CDR3 DNA: TGTGCCATCAGTCCGGAGGCTAACTATGGCTACACCTTC
D gene: TRBD1; clone size: .; V gene: TRBV2; J gene: TRBJ1-5; CDR3 protein: CASSEDRGHGQPQHF; CDR3 DNA: TGTGCCAGCAGTGAAGACAGGGGGCACGGCCAGCCCCAGCATTTT
D gene: TRBD2; clone size: medium-sized; V gene: TRBV6-1; J gene: TRBJ2-7; CDR3 protein: CASSDFTSASHEQYF; CDR3 DNA: TGTGCCAGCAGTGACTTTACTAGCGCATCCCACGAGCAGTACTTC
D gene: .; clone size: few; V gene: TRBV6-2/TRBV6-3; J gene: TRBJ2-3; CDR3 protein: CASSLRTGRGTDTQYF; CDR3 DNA: TGTGCCAGCAGCCTACGGACAGGGCGGGGGACAGATACGCAGTATTTT
D gene: TRBD1; clone size: .; V gene: TRBV19; J gene: TRBJ1-2; CDR3 protein: CASSISAGGSNYGYTF; CDR3 DNA: TGTGCCAGTAGTATATCGGCAGGGGGCTCTAACTATGGCTACACCTTC
D gene: .; clone size: .; V gene: TRBV6-5; J gene: TRBJ1-2; CDR3 protein: CASSYLDNYGYTF; CDR3 DNA: TGTGCCAGCAGTTATTTGGACAACTATGGCTACACCTTC
D gene: TRBD1; clone size: few; V gene: TRBV6-1; J gene: TRBJ1-3; CDR3 protein: CASSVKQGSGNTIYF; CDR3 DNA: TGTGCCAGCAGTGTTAAACAGGGGTCTGGAAACACCATATATTTT
D gene: TRBD1; clone size: .; V gene: TRBV11-3; J gene: TRBJ2-3; CDR3 protein: CASSSDWTGESDTQYF; CDR3 DNA: TGTGCCAGCAGCTCAGATTGGACAGGAGAATCAGATACGCAGTATTTT
D gene: .; clone size: .; V gene: TRBV6-1; J gene: TRBJ1-1; CDR3 protein: CASSAQGNTEAFF; CDR3 DNA: TGTGCCAGCAGTGCCCAGGGTAACACTGAAGCTTTCTTT
D gene: .; clone size: few; V gene: TRBV6-5; J gene: TRBJ1-2; CDR3 protein: CASSYDQLYGYTF; CDR3 DNA: TGTGCCAGCAGTTATGATCAGCTCTATGGCTACACCTTC
D gene: .; clone size: .; V gene: TRBV5-1; J gene: TRBJ1-1; CDR3 protein: CASSLGAGNTEAFF; CDR3 DNA: TGCGCCAGCAGCTTGGGGGCAGGGAACACTGAAGCTTTCTTT
D gene: .; clone size: .; V gene: TRBV20-1; J gene: TRBJ1-3; CDR3 protein: CSAPGGSSGNTIYF; CDR3 DNA: TGCAGTGCCCCCGGCGGGAGCTCTGGAAACACCATATATTTT
D gene: TRBD1; clone size: .; V gene: TRBV28; J gene: TRBJ1-1; CDR3 protein: CASSLVSGQGYTEAFF; CDR3 DNA: TGTGCCAGCAGTTTGGTATCAGGACAGGGTTACACTGAAGCTTTCTTT
D gene: .; clone size: few; V gene: TRBV11-1; J gene: TRBJ1-1; CDR3 protein: CASSLEGRTAHTEAFF; CDR3 DNA: TGTGCCAGCAGCTTAGAGGGTCGCACAGCGCACACTGAAGCTTTCTTT
D gene: .; clone size: .; V gene: TRBV6-5; J gene: TRBJ1-5; CDR3 protein: CASSYARGEPQHF; CDR3 DNA: TGTGCCAGCAGTTACGCCAGGGGAGAGCCCCAGCATTTT
D gene: .; clone size: .; V gene: TRBV2; J gene: TRBJ2-4; CDR3 protein: CASSDTTFSLLGAKNIQYF; CDR3 DNA: TGTGCCAGCAGTGATACGACCTTCTCCCTCTTGGGGGCCAAAAACATTCAGTACTTC
D gene: TRBD1; clone size: .; V gene: TRBV7-2; J gene: TRBJ2-1; CDR3 protein: CASSRQGAGYNEQFF; CDR3 DNA: TGTGCCAGCAGTCGTCAGGGGGCAGGGTACAATGAGCAGTTCTTC
D gene: TRBD1; clone size: few; V gene: TRBV19; J gene: TRBJ1-5; CDR3 protein: CASSTRTGTSNQPQHF; CDR3 DNA: TGTGCCAGTAGTACGCGGACAGGGACTAGCAATCAGCCCCAGCATTTT
D gene: .; clone size: .; V gene: TRBV27; J gene: TRBJ1-1; CDR3 protein: CASSTRTVTMNTEAFF; CDR3 DNA: TGTGCCAGCAGTACGCGGACGGTTACCATGAACACTGAAGCTTTCTTT
D gene: .; clone size: few; V gene: TRBV6-1; J gene: TRBJ1-5; CDR3 protein: CATGPRAFQPQHF; CDR3 DNA: TGTGCCACTGGGCCCAGGGCGTTCCAGCCCCAGCATTTT
D gene: .; clone size: .; V gene: TRBV6-1; J gene: TRBJ1-6; CDR3 protein: CASKLGHGSYNSPLHF; CDR3 DNA: TGTGCCAGCAAGCTCGGTCACGGCTCCTATAATTCACCCCTCCACTTT
D gene: .; clone size: .; V gene: TRBV11-3; J gene: TRBJ1-1; CDR3 protein: CASSLDPIEAFF; CDR3 DNA: TGTGCCAGCAGCTTAGATCCTATTGAAGCTTTCTTT
D gene: .; clone size: .; V gene: TRBV7-8; J gene: TRBJ1-1; CDR3 protein: CASSLGESGTEAFF; CDR3 DNA: TGTGCCAGCAGCTTAGGAGAGTCGGGCACTGAAGCTTTCTTT
D gene: TRBD1; clone size: .; V gene: TRBV10-3; J gene: TRBJ1-2; CDR3 protein: CAARGQDNYGYTF; CDR3 DNA: TGTGCCGCCAGGGGGCAAGATAACTATGGCTACACCTTC
D gene: .; clone size: .; V gene: TRBV29-1; J gene: TRBJ1-1; CDR3 protein: CSVATARTEAFF; CDR3 DNA: TGCAGCGTTGCAACAGCGCGCACTGAAGCTTTCTTT
D gene: .; clone size: .; V gene: TRBV29-1; J gene: TRBJ1-2; CDR3 protein: CSSDGYTF; CDR3 DNA: TGCAGCTCTGATGGCTACACCTTC
D gene: .; clone size: .; V gene: TRBV28; J gene: TRBJ2-3; CDR3 protein: CASSSTAAPPDTQYF; CDR3 DNA: TGTGCCAGCAGTTCTACGGCGGCGCCCCCCGATACGCAGTATTTT
D gene: .; clone size: .; V gene: TRBV10-2; J gene: TRBJ2-7; CDR3 protein: CASSEPSRSPYEQYF; CDR3 DNA: TGCGCCAGCAGTGAGCCATCGCGTTCCCCCTACGAGCAGTACTTC
D gene: .; clone size: .; V gene: TRBV5-1; J gene: TRBJ1-2; CDR3 protein: CASNLGSGNYGYTF; CDR3 DNA: TGCGCCAGCAATCTCGGGAGTGGAAACTATGGCTACACCTTC
D gene: .; clone size: .; V gene: TRBV11-3; J gene: TRBJ2-7; CDR3 protein: CASSLAAGSYEQYF; CDR3 DNA: TGTGCCAGCAGCTTAGCGGCCGGCTCCTACGAGCAGTACTTC
D gene: TRBD1; clone size: .; V gene: TRBV6-2/TRBV6-3; J gene: TRBJ1-1; CDR3 protein: CASSYSTGTGSGTEAFF; CDR3 DNA: TGTGCCAGCAGTTACTCAACCGGGACAGGGTCGGGCACTGAAGCTTTCTTT
D gene: .; clone size: .; V gene: TRBV12-3/TRBV12-4; J gene: TRBJ1-5; CDR3 protein: CASSADMSNQPQHF; CDR3 DNA: TGTGCCAGCAGTGCCGACATGAGCAATCAGCCCCAGCATTTT
D gene: TRBD2; clone size: .; V gene: TRBV7-3; J gene: TRBJ2-2; CDR3 protein: CASSLGLAGNTGELFF; CDR3 DNA: TGTGCCAGCAGCTTAGGCCTAGCGGGGAACACCGGGGAGCTGTTTTTT
D gene: .; clone size: .; V gene: TRBV10-1; J gene: TRBJ1-1; CDR3 protein: CASSANQDTEAFF; CDR3 DNA: TGCGCCAGCAGTGCAAACCAGGACACTGAAGCTTTCTTT
D gene: .; clone size: .; V gene: TRBV10-3; J gene: TRBJ2-7; CDR3 protein: CAISDGDDEQYF; CDR3 DNA: TGTGCCATCAGTGATGGGGATGACGAGCAGTACTTC
D gene: .; clone size: .; V gene: TRBV6-2/TRBV6-3; J gene: TRBJ1-5; CDR3 protein: CASRKTGSSNQPQHF; CDR3 DNA: TGTGCCAGCAGAAAAACAGGGAGCAGCAATCAGCCCCAGCATTTT
D gene: .; clone size: .; V gene: TRBV21-1; J gene: TRBJ2-1; CDR3 protein: CARKGHQTYNEQFF; CDR3 DNA: TGTGCCAGAAAGGGACACCAAACCTACAATGAGCAGTTCTTC
D gene: .; clone size: few; V gene: TRBV20-1; J gene: TRBJ1-5; CDR3 protein: CSAREPNQPQHF; CDR3 DNA: TGCAGTGCTAGAGAACCAAATCAGCCCCAGCATTTT
D gene: .; clone size: few; V gene: TRBV15; J gene: TRBJ2-1; CDR3 protein: CATSRGSGLQHEQFF; CDR3 DNA: TGTGCCACCAGCAGGGGATCTGGACTGCAGCATGAGCAGTTCTTC
D gene: TRBD1; clone size: .; V gene: TRBV2; J gene: TRBJ1-2; CDR3 protein: CASSALRNRGRGYGYTF; CDR3 DNA: TGTGCCAGCAGTGCGCTTCGAAACAGGGGGCGCGGCTATGGCTACACCTTC
D gene: .; clone size: .; V gene: TRBV25-1; J gene: TRBJ2-7; CDR3 protein: CASSESIHPHEQYF; CDR3 DNA: TGTGCCAGCAGTGAATCCATACACCCCCACGAGCAGTACTTC